This T cell receptor beta chain was recovered during a study of identical twins (dated by TCRdb to the mid-2010s). Regarding the research as a whole: TCR alpha and beta repertoires from monozygotic twins, unrelated adults of various ages and cord blood were deep-sequenced to test whether fetal clonotypes persist. To rule out contamination, replicate twin experiments were performed at different times with different library preparation protocols. The full study reports these points: The excess sharing between twins in beta out-of-frame sequences was weaker because fewer shared sequences reduced the signal-to-noise ratio. Out-of-frame TCR alpha sharing in monozygotic twins was systematically underestimated by recombination models, whereas sharing between unrelated individuals was in agreement with the recombination models. Conclusions relied on cross-sectional statistical analysis, since the same donors could not be followed over many years. Invariant T cells such as MAIT and iNKT could partly confound zero-insertion analyses, although diverse VJ usage argued against such confounding for most clonotypes. Fewer insertions were carried by abundant cord blood beta clonotypes, a similar but weaker trend appeared in young adult naive repertoires, and no such trend appeared in memory repertoires. Compared with coincidental sharing between unrelated individuals, out-of-frame TCR alpha sequences shared between twins had an excess of sequences with low generation probability.

This clonotype was detected many times. It lacks a known antigen. Nothing much larger sits one base from this clone, and base qualities are not available. Counted from cysteine to phenylalanine, this CDR3 has 15 amino acids. Left in the record is the CDR3 DNA by itself, 45 bases read in frame from the first base. As encoded in the germline V gene, CDR1 is SGHRS while CDR2 is YFSETQ. Ends trimmed: V by 4 bases, J by 1 base; bases unmatched to a gene: 6. Libraries were made using 5' RACE. The sample was run on an Illumina HiSeq 2000. Template switching introduced a universal primer binding site; the final cDNA contained a unique molecular identifier, enabling accurate counting of TCR cDNA molecules. Specific primers in the conserved constant-segment region were used to synthesize first-strand cDNA for TCR alpha and beta chains. To control for contamination, every cDNA library carried two barcodes: a SMART-Mk sample barcode plus Illumina barcodes. Two successive PCR steps introduced TruSeq adapter sequences along with Illumina sample barcodes. Sequencing of the TCR alpha and beta cDNA libraries was done on the Illumina HiSeq platform using custom primers. Per the authors' processing: MiGEC was used to process raw reads and extract unique molecular identifiers, and MiXCR was used to find CDR3 positions. Recombination models were inferred per individual with the repgenHMM and IGoR tools using an EM algorithm. The analysis of shared clonotypes was done with the tcR package in R, with sharing normalized by the product of cloneset sizes. Out-of-frame nonproductive sequences were analyzed to study raw recombination free of thymic and clonal selection effects. TCRdb applied fastp at Q25 and MiXCR to the public reads, then kept only in-frame beta chains. Every CDR3 protein is listed once, alongside the most common genes and DNA of its rows. The V and J calls and clone size come from TCRdb's table, not from the authors' own analysis. Recorded for this sample are 570,000 or so distinct CDR3 sequences; roughly 9.9% of them occurred a single time. The ten most abundant clones make up approximately 3.2% of the sample.

Only healthy Caucasian donors were included. Three pairs of female monozygotic twins, all aged roughly 18 to 29 years, made up the twin cohort. Peripheral blood mononuclear cells were used as the source from which RNA for TCR libraries was isolated. This same sample was also part of a study on yellow fever vaccine responses in identical twins. As described in the second report: According to the authors, the vaccine-induced T cell response in identical twins seemed to be partly convergent and partly specific to each individual. The study precisely tracked vaccine-responding T cell clones in identical twins.

The receptor's source is a woman aged 18-29 years in good health. The chain uses TRBV5-1 and TRBJ2-7; 9 bases in the junction line up with TRBD1. Specimen: PBMCs. The nucleotides are TGCGCCAGCAGCGTCAGTGGGACAGGGTCCTACGAGCAGTACTTC. Its protein reads: CASSVSGTGSYEQYF.